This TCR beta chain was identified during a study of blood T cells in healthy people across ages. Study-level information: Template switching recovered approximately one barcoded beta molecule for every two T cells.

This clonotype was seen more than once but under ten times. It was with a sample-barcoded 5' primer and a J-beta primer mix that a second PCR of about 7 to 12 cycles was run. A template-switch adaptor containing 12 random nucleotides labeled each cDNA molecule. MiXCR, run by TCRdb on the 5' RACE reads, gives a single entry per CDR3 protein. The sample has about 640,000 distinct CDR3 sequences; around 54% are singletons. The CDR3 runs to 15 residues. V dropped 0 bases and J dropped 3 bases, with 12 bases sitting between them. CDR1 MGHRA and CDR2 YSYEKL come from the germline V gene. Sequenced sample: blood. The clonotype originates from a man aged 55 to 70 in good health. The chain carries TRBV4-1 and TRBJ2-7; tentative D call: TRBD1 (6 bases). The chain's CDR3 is CASSQEVGRGYEQYF. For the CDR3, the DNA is TGCGCCAGCAGCCAAGAGGTAGGCAGGGGCTACGAGCAGTACTTC.